These 4 T cell receptor beta chains were sequenced from one sample in a study of STAT3 mutations in large granular lymphocyte leukemia. General study points: Every T-LGLL patient had at least one immunodominant TCRbeta clonotype.

TCRdb's table, derived via immunoSEQ multiplex PCR, lists solely in-frame clones and lacks some. The profile covers around 7,800 clones, with 85% to 90% appearing a single time and approximately 78% taken by the ten largest. Antigens of these TCRs are unknown. Sequenced input: peripheral blood mononuclear cells. These receptors all come from an elderly man with T-cell large granular lymphocyte leukemia. Some clones in this sample may be carry-over from other donors' samples.

V is TRBV5-1 and J is TRBJ2-7; D not certain. The CDR3 runs to 14 residues. CDR1 and CDR2 (germline): SGHRS, YFSETQ. V was cut by 4 bases and J by 3 bases, with 14 bases left in between. The CDR3 DNA is TGCGCCAGCAGCCCCGACCCACACATCTACGAGCAGTACTTC. Translating gives CASSPDPHIYEQYF. Full variable domain (remainder filled in from reference TRBV5-1 and TRBJ2-7): KAGVTQTPRYLIKTRGQQVTLSCSPISGHRSVSWYQQTPGQGLQFLFEYFSETQRNKGNFPGRFSGRQFSNSRSEMNVSTLELGDSALYLCASSPDPHIYEQYFGPGTRLTVT.

This chain joins TRBV9 and TRBJ1-1; D not resolved. Germline V gene sequence: CDR1 SGDLS, CDR2 YYNGEE. V lost 0 bases and J lost 6, with 9 bases in between. There are 13 residues in the CDR3. Written as DNA, the CDR3 is TGTGCCAGCAGCGTAGTAGGTTCGCCTGAAGCTTTCTTT. This gives the protein CASSVVGSPEAFF.

CDR3 nucleotides: TGTGCCAGCTCACCCGAGTACTCGGGAAACACCATATATTTT. Translating gives CASSPEYSGNTIYF. This chain connects TRBV18 to TRBJ1-3; D unclear. Germline CDR1 and CDR2: KGHSH and LQKENI. This CDR3 has 14 amino acids. With 3 bases removed from V and 4 bases from J, the gap between germline ends came to 10 bases.

The V call is TRBV18, the J call TRBJ2-3; D remains unclear. Trimming pared 2 bases from V and 2 bases from J, leaving 11 bases between. The CDR3 runs 15 residues. Looked up from germline, CDR1 is KGHSH and CDR2 is LQKENI. The CDR3 spells CASSPINSPTDTQYF. CDR3 bases: TGTGCCAGCTCACCAATTAACAGCCCCACAGATACGCAGTATTTT.